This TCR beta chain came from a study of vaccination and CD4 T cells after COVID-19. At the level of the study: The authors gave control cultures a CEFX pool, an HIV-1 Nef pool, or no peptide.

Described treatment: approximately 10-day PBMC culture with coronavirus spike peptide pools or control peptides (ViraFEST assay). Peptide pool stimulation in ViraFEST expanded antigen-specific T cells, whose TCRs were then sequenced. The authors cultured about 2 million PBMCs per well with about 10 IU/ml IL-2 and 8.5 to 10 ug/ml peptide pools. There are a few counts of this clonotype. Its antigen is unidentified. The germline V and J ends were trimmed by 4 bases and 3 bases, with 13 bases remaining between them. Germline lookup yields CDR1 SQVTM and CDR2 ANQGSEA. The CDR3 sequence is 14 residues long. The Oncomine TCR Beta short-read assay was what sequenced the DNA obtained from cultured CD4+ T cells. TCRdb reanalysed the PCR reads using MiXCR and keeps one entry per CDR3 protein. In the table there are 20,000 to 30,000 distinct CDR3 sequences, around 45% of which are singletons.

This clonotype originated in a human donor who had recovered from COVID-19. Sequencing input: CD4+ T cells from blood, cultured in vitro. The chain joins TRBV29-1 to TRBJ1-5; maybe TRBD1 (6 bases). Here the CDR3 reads CSVGADSYNQPQHF. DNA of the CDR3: TGCAGCGTTGGGGCGGACAGTTACAATCAGCCCCAGCATTTT.